This T cell receptor beta chain was captured in a study of cytomegalovirus exposure and HLA in healthy donors. Whole-study results and caveats: Sequencing artifact likely explains a cluster of highly shared sequence variants.

The germline gives CDR1 MNHEY, CDR2 SMNVEV (reference sequence). CDR3 length: 14 amino acids. The V gene end was trimmed by 5 bases and the J gene end by 5 bases; junction bases not matched to a gene: 1. This clone was seen a few times. Antigen unknown. The PCR ran on 60 Vbeta and 13 Jbeta primers. Sequenced by immunoSEQ multiplex PCR; TCRdb stores in-frame clones only, minus some. Seen here are 150,000 to 200,000 clones, 77% observed once, and the top ten hold approximately 2.4%. This chain uses TRBV27 with TRBJ2-2, with 11 bases aligning to TRBD1. Source material: PBMCs. The receptor was derived from a woman aged 40-49 years in good health and CMV-seropositive. The CDR3 region has the DNA TGTGCCAGCAGTGGGACAGGGGGGACCGGGGAGCTGTTTTTT. Translated: CASSGTGGTGELFF.